What follows are 17 T cell receptor beta chains derived from one specimen sequenced in a study of post-analysis software for immune sequencing data. TCR beta libraries were prepared from cDNA with unique molecular identifiers. One entry per CDR3 protein, called by TCRdb with MiXCR from the PCR reads. The sample comprises a few hundred thousand distinct CDR3 sequences, approximately 46% of which are singletons, and about an eighth rests with the top ten. Study-level points and caveats: With TRBV5-6, TRBV5-1 and TRBV20-1 included, about five TRBV segments were more frequent in patients than in controls.

Antigen specificity for these receptors is unknown. Sequenced sample: blood. The receptors stem from a girl between 10 and 17 years old with multiple sclerosis.

As to this clonotype: The junction departs from the called germline gene at one end, perhaps through a read error. The rearrangement links TRBV9 to TRBJ2-7; D not resolved. The CDR3 covers 15 residues. Germline loops: CDR1 SGDLS, CDR2 YYNGEE. The CDR3 region has the DNA TGTGCCAGCAGCTTATCGGATGGTAGATTCTACGAGCAGTACTTT. Amino acid sequence: CASSLSDGRFYEQYF.

There are a few counts of this clonotype. The CDR3 coding sequence is TGTGCCATCAGTCCTTTAGCGGGAGCTGGCGGGGAGCTGTTTTTT. Protein: CAISPLAGAGGELFF. The chain recombines TRBV10-3 with TRBJ2-2, with TRBD2 identical over 9 bases. With 5 bases clipped from V and 7 bases from J, the junction kept 8 bases outside the gene matches. Germline V lookup: CDR1 ENHRY, CDR2 SYGVKD. The CDR3 totals 15 residues.

V gene TRBV6-5 combines with J gene TRBJ2-7; maybe TRBD2 (6 bases). Per the germline V gene, CDR1 is MNHEY and CDR2 is SVGAGI. The CDR3 sequence is 15 residues long. Trimming took off 5 bases at V and 4 bases at J, with 18 bases between the two ends. The CDR3: CASSPTGAGLYEQYF. The CDR3, as DNA: TGTGCCAGCAGTCCTACCGGGGCGGGGTTGTACGAGCAGTACTTC.

This clonotype was seen more than once but under ten times. V gene TRBV20-1 combines with J gene TRBJ2-7, with D unresolved. The CDR3 covers 14 residues. Germline V gene sequence: CDR1 DFQATT, CDR2 SNEGSKA (reference sequence). Trimming took off 1 base at V and 1 base at J, with 11 bases between the two ends. The DNA of the CDR3 is TGCAGTGCTAGAGCGCCCGACGGGTCCTACGAGCAGTACTTC. This translates into CSARAPDGSYEQYF.

The V call is TRBV7-2, the J call TRBJ2-1, with 16 bases that match TRBD2. This CDR3 spans 16 amino acids. Germline CDR1 is SGHTA and CDR2 is FQGNSA. The V segment lost 5 bases and the J segment 8 bases; nucleotides outside the gene matches: 6. The CDR3 sequence is CASSPGLAGGPHEQFF. The CDR3, as DNA: TGTGCCAGCAGCCCGGGACTAGCGGGAGGGCCGCATGAGCAGTTCTTC.

J is TRBJ2-1 and V is TRBV6-5, with TRBD2 identical over 8 bases. The CDR3 has 12 residues. The trim removed 7 bases at V and 9 bases at J, leaving 5 bases unmatched. CDR1 and CDR2 from the germline V gene are MNHEY and SVGAGI. CDR3 nucleotide sequence: TGTGCCAGCATTAGCGGGAATTTTGAGCAGTTCTTC. This gives the protein CASISGNFEQFF.

The chain is built from TRBV29-1 and TRBJ2-7, with D tentatively TRBD2 (5 bases). CDR3 size: 14 residues. Germline V gene data show CDR1 as SQVTM and CDR2 as ANQGSEA. Trimming shortened V by 4 bases and J by 4 bases, and 17 bases separated the two germline ends. CDR3 sequence (DNA): TGCAGCGTTGTACCCGACGGTGAGGGTTACGAGCAGTACTTC. It is translated as CSVVPDGEGYEQYF.

CDR3 residues: CASSLQRAPYNEQFF. DNA for the CDR3: TGTGCCAGCAGCTTACAGCGGGCTCCCTACAATGAGCAGTTCTTC. This chain uses TRBV7-3 with TRBJ2-1; D is perhaps TRBD2 (6 bases). Trimming cost V 2 bases and J 2 bases, with 10 bases left between them. Germline-derived CDR1 and CDR2 are SGHTA and FQGTGA. This CDR3 comprises 15 residues.

This rearrangement joins TRBV5-6 to TRBJ2-5; the D gene is possibly TRBD2 (6 bases). CDR3 length equals 14 residues. Trimming pared 2 bases from V and 5 bases from J, leaving 13 bases between. Germline V gives CDR1 SGHDT, CDR2 YYEEEE. CDR3 region: CASSFGGKAETQYF. Written as DNA, the CDR3 is TGTGCCAGCAGCTTTGGGGGGAAGGCGGAGACCCAGTACTTC.

The V gene is TRBV6-1, the J gene TRBJ2-3; D unresolved. The germline V gene encodes CDR1 MNHNS and CDR2 SASEGT. CDR3 length equals 16 residues. V lost 0 bases, J lost 2 bases, and 12 bases lay in between. CDR3 nucleotides: TGTGCCAGCAGTGAAGCGCGAACTCTTCACACAGATACGCAGTATTTT. Translation gives CASSEARTLHTDTQYF.

As DNA, the CDR3 is TGTGCCAGCAGCTTAGCTAGCGGGGGGAAAAACATTCAGTACTTC. It translates to CASSLASGGKNIQYF. The rearrangement links TRBV7-2 to TRBJ2-4; the match to TRBD2 covers 10 bases. Germline V gives CDR1 SGHTA, CDR2 FQGNSA. V dropped 0 bases and J dropped 4; count of bases not matched to a gene: 0. This CDR3 region has 15 residues.

Comment on this clonotype: One junction end does not reproduce the germline sequence, and a read error may be involved. V gene TRBV3-1 combines with J gene TRBJ2-5; possibly TRBD1 or TRBD2 for D (5 bases each). The CDR3 totals 15 residues. The germline V gene encodes CDR1 LGHDT and CDR2 YNNKEL (reference sequence). For the CDR3, the DNA is TGTGCCAGCGGCCAAGTCGAGAGGGGACAAGAGACCCAGTACTTC. This encodes CASGQVERGQETQYF.

This clonotype was seen more than once but under ten times. CDR3 region: CASSLIPGSNQPQHF. In nucleotides, the CDR3 is TGCGCCAGCAGCTTGATTCCGGGATCCAATCAGCCCCAGCATTTT. This chain joins TRBV5-1 and TRBJ1-5; D not certain. This CDR3 comprises 15 residues. Trimming took 1 base from V and 3 from J, leaving 11 bases between them. Germline V gene data show CDR1 as SGHRS and CDR2 as YFSETQ.

This clonotype has a handful of counts. The chain combines TRBV9 with TRBJ2-1; D perhaps matches TRBD1 (6 bases). Trimming stripped 0 bases from V and 7 bases from J, with 14 bases between. The CDR3 extends over 15 amino acids. Germline lookup yields CDR1 SGDLS and CDR2 YYNGEE. The CDR3 spells CASSVAGAEGNEQFF. In nucleotides, the CDR3 is TGTGCCAGCAGCGTAGCAGGGGCCGAGGGGAATGAGCAGTTCTTC.

This clonotype was found a few times. The chain combines TRBV27 with TRBJ1-2; D remains unclear. From germline, CDR1 is MNHEY and CDR2 SMNVEV (reference sequence). CDR3 length: 13 residues. The V end was cut by 5 bases, the J end by 4 bases, with 11 bases between. CDR3 nucleotide sequence: TGTGCCAGCAGTCCCGGGAGCTCCTATGGCTACACCTTC. Translated: CASSPGSSYGYTF.

This chain joins TRBV20-1 and TRBJ1-2; 7 nucleotides line up with TRBD1. The CDR3 length is 12 residues. V trimming: 5 bases; J trimming: 2 bases; junction bases outside the gene matches: 2. The germline CDR1 and CDR2 sequences are DFQATT and SNEGSKA (reference sequence). The CDR3 coding sequence is TGCAGTGCTGGGGACAGAAACTATGGCTACACCTTC. It translates to CSAGDRNYGYTF.

This chain uses TRBV27 with TRBJ1-2; 8 bases are shared with TRBD1. With V trimmed by 5 bases and J by 5 bases, 4 bases remained unmatched. The CDR3 is 13 residues long. Germline values: CDR1 MNHEY, CDR2 SMNVEV (reference sequence). In DNA form, the CDR3 reads TGTGCCAGCAGTGGGACAGGATGGTATGGCTACACCTTC. Encoded protein: CASSGTGWYGYTF.